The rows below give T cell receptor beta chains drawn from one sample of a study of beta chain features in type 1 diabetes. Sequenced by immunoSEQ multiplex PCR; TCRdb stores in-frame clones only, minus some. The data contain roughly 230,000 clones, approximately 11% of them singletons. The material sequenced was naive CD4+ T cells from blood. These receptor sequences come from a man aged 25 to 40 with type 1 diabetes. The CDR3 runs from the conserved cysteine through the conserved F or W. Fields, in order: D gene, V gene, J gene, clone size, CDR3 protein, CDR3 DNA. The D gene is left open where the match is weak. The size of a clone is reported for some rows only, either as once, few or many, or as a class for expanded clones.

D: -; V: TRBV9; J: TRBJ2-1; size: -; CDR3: CASSVGGERYNEQFF; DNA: TGTGCCAGCAGCGTAGGCGGGGAGAGATACAATGAGCAGTTCTTC
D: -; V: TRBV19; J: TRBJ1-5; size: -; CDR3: CASSVRVYSNQPQHF; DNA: TGTGCCAGTAGTGTACGGGTCTATAGCAATCAGCCCCAGCATTTT
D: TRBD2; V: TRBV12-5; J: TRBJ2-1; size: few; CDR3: CASGPNRLAGIYNEQFF; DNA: TGTGCTAGTGGTCCGAACAGACTAGCGGGCATTTACAATGAGCAGTTCTTC
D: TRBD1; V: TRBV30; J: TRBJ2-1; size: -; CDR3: CAWSFHRGNEQFF; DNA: TGTGCCTGGAGTTTCCACAGGGGCAATGAGCAGTTCTTC
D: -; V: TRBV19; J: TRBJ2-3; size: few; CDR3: CASSIGLGTDTQYF; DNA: TGTGCCAGTAGTATAGGGCTAGGCACAGATACGCAGTATTTT
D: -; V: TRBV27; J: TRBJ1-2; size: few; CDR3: CASSPLHTGWGYTF; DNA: TGTGCCAGCAGTCCCCTTCATACAGGGTGGGGCTACACCTTC
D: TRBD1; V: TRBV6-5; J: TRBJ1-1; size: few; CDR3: CASLGQGYTEAFF; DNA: TGTGCCAGCCTAGGACAGGGCTACACTGAAGCTTTCTTT
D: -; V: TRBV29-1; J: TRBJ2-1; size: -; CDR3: CSVTLRGGSYNEQFF; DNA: TGCAGCGTCACCCTTAGGGGGGGCTCCTACAATGAGCAGTTCTTC
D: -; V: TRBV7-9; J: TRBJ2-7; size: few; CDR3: CASSSSEEQYF; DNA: TGTGCCAGCAGCTCCTCGGAGGAGCAGTACTTC
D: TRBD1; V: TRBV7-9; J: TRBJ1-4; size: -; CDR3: CASSSQGGEKLFF; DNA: TGTGCCAGCAGCTCGCAGGGGGGTGAAAAACTGTTTTTT
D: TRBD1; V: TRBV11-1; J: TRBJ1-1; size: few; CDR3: CASSRTGGTEAFF; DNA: TGTGCCAGCAGTCGTACAGGGGGAACTGAAGCTTTCTTT
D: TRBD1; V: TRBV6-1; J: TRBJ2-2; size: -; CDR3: CASSGQGNTGELFF; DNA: TGTGCCAGCAGCGGACAGGGGAACACCGGGGAGCTGTTTTTT
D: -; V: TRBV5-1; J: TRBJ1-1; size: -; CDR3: CASSSPQGFPEAFF; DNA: TGCGCCAGCAGCTCGCCACAGGGTTTCCCTGAAGCTTTCTTT